One sample yielded the 5 T cell receptor beta chains listed below, sequenced in a study of read filtering for tumor transcriptome and immune sequencing. Molecular barcoded adaptors covering alpha/delta and beta/gamma chains were used on about 0.4 ug RNA. TCRdb recomputed calls from the reads with MiXCR, one row per CDR3 protein. The data show 60,000 to 75,000 distinct CDR3 sequences, roughly 19% seen once. The sequenced sample consisted of a population of CD138-negative cells sorted from bone marrow. The receptors were gathered from a donor at least 40 years old with multiple myeloma.

This clonotype occurred many times. This rearrangement joins TRBV18 to TRBJ1-1; TRBD1 agrees at 8 bases. V was pared by 2 bases and J by 6 bases, with 17 bases of the junction left unmatched. CDR1 is KGHSH, CDR2 LQKENI, per germline. The CDR3 sequence is 18 residues long. This CDR3 is CASSPNRGQGAQDAEAFF. In DNA, the CDR3 is TGTGCCAGCTCACCAAATCGGGGCCAGGGGGCTCAGGACGCTGAAGCTTTCTTT.

This clonotype was counted at least ten times. The rearrangement links TRBV20-1 to TRBJ1-1; 8 bases line up with TRBD1. V shed 4 bases, J shed 9 bases, and the junction held 16 bases outside the gene matches. The germline V gene encodes CDR1 DFQATT and CDR2 SNEGSKA (reference sequence). CDR3 length equals 15 residues. The CDR3 here is CSANPVDRGGRKAFF. The CDR3 bases are TGCAGTGCTAACCCAGTCGACAGGGGCGGGCGGAAAGCTTTCTTT.

This clonotype was seen repeatedly, ten times or more. V is TRBV7-8 and J is TRBJ2-1, with 9 bases fitting TRBD2. This CDR3 spans 18 amino acids. Trimming removed 5 bases from V and 1 base from J; junction bases left unmatched: 12. Germline assignment: CDR1 SGHVS and CDR2 FQNEAQ. CDR3: CASSPRRAGGWSYNEQFF. The CDR3 coding sequence is TGTGCCAGCAGCCCCCGGAGGGCGGGAGGGTGGTCCTACAATGAGCAGTTCTTC.

This clonotype has a count of ten or more. The genes are TRBV20-1 and TRBJ2-1, with a possible D match to TRBD2 (6 bases). The CDR3 runs 12 residues. The germline gives CDR1 DFQATT, CDR2 SNEGSKA (reference sequence). Trimming removed 3 bases at V and 7 bases at J, with 10 bases between. CDR3 nucleotide sequence: TGCAGTGCTAGTATAGCGGTGAATGAGCAGTTCTTC. Protein: CSASIAVNEQFF.

This clonotype was seen many times. In nucleotides, the CDR3 is TGTGCCAGCAGTTTGGGGGCGGGGGCCTGGGGCAATCAGCCCCAGCATTTT. Encoded protein: CASSLGAGAWGNQPQHF. The chain has TRBV12-3 or TRBV12-4 and TRBJ1-5; possibly TRBD1 for D (6 bases). The CDR3 is made up of 17 amino acids. V was shortened by 3 bases and J by 2 bases, with 17 bases between the two germline ends.